This paragraph reports one T cell receptor beta chain. Here immunoSEQ multiplex PCR was the method, and the copy in TCRdb shows in-frame clones only, minus some. The sample lists roughly 300,000 clones, about 86% occurring once. This specimen comes from a study of blood T cell repertoires in COVID-19. This CDR3 is built from 16 residues. Germline V gives CDR1 DFQATT, CDR2 SNEGSKA (reference sequence). Trimming left V 3 bases short and J 0 bases short, with 16 bases between. The rearrangement uses TRBV20-1 and TRBJ2-3; D is uncertain. The clonotype originates from an older woman with active or convalescent COVID-19. Sequencing was performed on peripheral blood. The CDR3 DNA is TGCAGTGCTAGTGGCCCAGACTGGCCAAGCACAGATACGCAGTATTTT. Its protein is CSASGPDWPSTDTQYF.